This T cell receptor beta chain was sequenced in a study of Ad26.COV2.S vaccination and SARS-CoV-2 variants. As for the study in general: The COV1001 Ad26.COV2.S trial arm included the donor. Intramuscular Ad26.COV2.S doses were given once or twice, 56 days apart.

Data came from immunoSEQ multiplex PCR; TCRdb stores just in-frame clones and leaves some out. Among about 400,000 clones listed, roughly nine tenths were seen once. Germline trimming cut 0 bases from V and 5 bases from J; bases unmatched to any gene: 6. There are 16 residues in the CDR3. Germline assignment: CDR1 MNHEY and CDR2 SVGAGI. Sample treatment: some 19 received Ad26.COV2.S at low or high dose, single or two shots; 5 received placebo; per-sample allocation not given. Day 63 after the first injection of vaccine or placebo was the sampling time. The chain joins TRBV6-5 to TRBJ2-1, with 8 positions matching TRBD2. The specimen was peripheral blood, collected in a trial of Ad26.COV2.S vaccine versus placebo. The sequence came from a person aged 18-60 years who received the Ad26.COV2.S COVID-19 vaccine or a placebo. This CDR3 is CASSYSMGLENNEQFF. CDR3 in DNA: TGTGCCAGCAGTTACTCGATGGGACTAGAGAACAATGAGCAGTTCTTC.